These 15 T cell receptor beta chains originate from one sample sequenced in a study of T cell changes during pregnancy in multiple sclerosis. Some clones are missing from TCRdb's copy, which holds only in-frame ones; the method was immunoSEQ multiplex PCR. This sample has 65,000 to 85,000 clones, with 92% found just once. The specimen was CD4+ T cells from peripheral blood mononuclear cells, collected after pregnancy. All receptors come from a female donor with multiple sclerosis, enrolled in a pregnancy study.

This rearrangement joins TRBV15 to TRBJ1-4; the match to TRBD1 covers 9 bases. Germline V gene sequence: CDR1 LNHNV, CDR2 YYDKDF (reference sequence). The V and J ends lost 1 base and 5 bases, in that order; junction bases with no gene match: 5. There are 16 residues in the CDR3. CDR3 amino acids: CATSRGGQGRNEKLFF. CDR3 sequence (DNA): TGTGCCACCAGCAGAGGGGGACAGGGACGGAATGAAAAACTGTTTTTT.

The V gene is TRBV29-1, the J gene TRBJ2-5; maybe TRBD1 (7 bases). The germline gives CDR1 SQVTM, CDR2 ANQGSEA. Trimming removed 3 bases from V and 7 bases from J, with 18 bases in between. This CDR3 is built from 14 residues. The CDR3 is CSVDGGGGLWTQYF. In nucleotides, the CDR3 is TGCAGCGTTGACGGAGGGGGCGGGTTGTGGACCCAGTACTTC.

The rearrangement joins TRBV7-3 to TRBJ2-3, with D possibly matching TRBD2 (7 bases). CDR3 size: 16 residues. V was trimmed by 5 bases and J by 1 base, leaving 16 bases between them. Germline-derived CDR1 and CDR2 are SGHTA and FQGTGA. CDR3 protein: CASSPIPGGRTDTQYF. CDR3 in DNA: TGTGCCAGCAGCCCTATACCGGGGGGCCGCACAGATACGCAGTATTTT.

The CDR3 is CSVEEGAETQYF. CDR3 DNA: TGCAGCGTTGAAGAGGGGGCGGAGACCCAGTACTTC. The gene calls are TRBV29-1 and TRBJ2-5, with D perhaps matching TRBD1 (6 bases). Germline CDR1 and CDR2: SQVTM and ANQGSEA. V lost 0 bases, J lost 5 bases, and 7 bases lay in between. This CDR3 is 12 amino acids long. Full variable domain (missing parts from reference TRBV29-1 and TRBJ2-5): SAVISQKPSRDICQRGTSLTIQCQVDSQVTMMFWYRQQPGQSLTLIATANQGSEATYESGFVIDKFPISRPNLTFSTLTVSNMSPEDSSIYLCSVEEGAETQYFGPGTRLLVL.

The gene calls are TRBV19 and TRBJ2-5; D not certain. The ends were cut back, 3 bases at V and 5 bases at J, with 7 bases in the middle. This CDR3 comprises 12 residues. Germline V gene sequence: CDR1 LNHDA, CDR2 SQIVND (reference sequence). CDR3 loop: CASSMFQETQYF. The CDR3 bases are TGTGCCAGTAGTATGTTCCAGGAGACCCAGTACTTC.

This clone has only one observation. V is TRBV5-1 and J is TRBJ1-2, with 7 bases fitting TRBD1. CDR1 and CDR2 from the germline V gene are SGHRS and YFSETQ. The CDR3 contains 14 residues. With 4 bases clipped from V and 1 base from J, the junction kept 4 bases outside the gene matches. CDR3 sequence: CASSGTVDNYGYTF. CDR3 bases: TGCGCCAGCAGCGGGACAGTCGATAACTATGGCTACACCTTC.

CDR3 DNA: TGCGCCAGCAGCTTGGTTAAAAGGACAGGGCAAGAGACCCAGTACTTC. This codes for CASSLVKRTGQETQYF. The rearrangement joins TRBV5-1 to TRBJ2-5, with 8 positions matching TRBD1. V trimming: 0 bases; J trimming: 2 bases; junction bases outside the gene matches: 6. In germline, CDR1 is SGHRS, CDR2 YFSETQ. The CDR3 contains 16 residues.

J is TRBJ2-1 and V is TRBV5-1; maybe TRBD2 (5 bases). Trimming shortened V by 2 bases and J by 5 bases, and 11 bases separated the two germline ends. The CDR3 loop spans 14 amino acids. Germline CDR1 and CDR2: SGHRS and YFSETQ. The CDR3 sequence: CASSLRGIDNEQFF. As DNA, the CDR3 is TGCGCCAGCAGCTTACGAGGGATCGACAATGAGCAGTTCTTC.

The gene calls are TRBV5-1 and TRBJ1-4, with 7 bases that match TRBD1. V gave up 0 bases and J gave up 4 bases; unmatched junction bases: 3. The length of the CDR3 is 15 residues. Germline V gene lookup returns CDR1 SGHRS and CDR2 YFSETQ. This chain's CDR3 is CASSLGAGGNEKLFF. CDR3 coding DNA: TGCGCCAGCAGCTTGGGGGCAGGGGGTAATGAAAAACTGTTTTTT.

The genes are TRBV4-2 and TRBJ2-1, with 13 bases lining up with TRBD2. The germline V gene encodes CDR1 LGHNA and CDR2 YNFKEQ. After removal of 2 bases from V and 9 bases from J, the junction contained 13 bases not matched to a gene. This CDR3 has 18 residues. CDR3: CASSQQLAGGPRLIEQFF. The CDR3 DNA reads TGTGCCAGCAGCCAACAACTAGCGGGGGGGCCTAGACTCATTGAGCAGTTCTTC.

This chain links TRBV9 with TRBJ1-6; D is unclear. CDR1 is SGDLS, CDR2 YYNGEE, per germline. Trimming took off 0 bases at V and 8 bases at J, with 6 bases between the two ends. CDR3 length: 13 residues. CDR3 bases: TGTGCCAGCAGCGTAGCCCCAGATTCACCCCTCCACTTT. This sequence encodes CASSVAPDSPLHF.

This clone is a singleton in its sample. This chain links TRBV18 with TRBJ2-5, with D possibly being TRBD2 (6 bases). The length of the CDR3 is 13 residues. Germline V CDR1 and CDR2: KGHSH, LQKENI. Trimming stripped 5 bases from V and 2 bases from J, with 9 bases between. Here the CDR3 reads CASSSSGQETQYF. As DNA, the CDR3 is TGTGCCAGCTCATCAAGCGGGCAAGAGACCCAGTACTTC.

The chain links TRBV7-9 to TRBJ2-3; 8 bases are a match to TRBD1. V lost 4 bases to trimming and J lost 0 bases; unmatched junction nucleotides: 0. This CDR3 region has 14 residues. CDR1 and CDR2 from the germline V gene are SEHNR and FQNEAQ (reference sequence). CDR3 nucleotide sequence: TGTGCCAGCAGCTGGACAGGGAGCACAGATACGCAGTATTTT. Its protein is CASSWTGSTDTQYF.

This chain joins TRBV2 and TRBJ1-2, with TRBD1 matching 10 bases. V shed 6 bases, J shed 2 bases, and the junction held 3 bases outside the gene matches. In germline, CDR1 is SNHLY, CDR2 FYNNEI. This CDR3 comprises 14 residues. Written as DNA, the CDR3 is TGTGCCAGCAGACGACAGGGGGCAAACTATGGCTACACCTTC. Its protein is CASRRQGANYGYTF.

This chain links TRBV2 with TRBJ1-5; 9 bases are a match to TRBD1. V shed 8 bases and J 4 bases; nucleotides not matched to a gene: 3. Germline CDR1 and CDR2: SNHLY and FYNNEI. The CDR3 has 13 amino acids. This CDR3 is CASGTGPNQPQHF. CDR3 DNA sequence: TGTGCCAGCGGGACAGGGCCGAATCAGCCCCAGCATTTT.